Each of the 13 T cell receptor beta chains below was sequenced from the same sample in a study of Graves' ophthalmopathy and Graves' hyperthyroidism. Amplified material comprised TCR beta CDR3 regions derived from RNA transcripts. HTBI primers served in a first-round RT-PCR, which a second-round multiplex PCR followed. From the multiplex PCR reads, TCRdb called clonotypes with MiXCR, one entry per CDR3 protein. The sample records about 550,000 distinct CDR3 sequences, about two fifths being singletons. The sequenced sample consisted of peripheral blood or thyroid tissue (not recorded which). These receptors all stem from an adult man with Graves' hyperthyroidism.

The V gene is TRBV7-6, the J gene TRBJ2-5; D might be TRBD1 or TRBD2, each matching 5 bases. Between the trimmed V and J ends, which lost 6 bases and 2 bases, there was a span of 19 bases. The germline CDR1 and CDR2 sequences are SGHVS and FNYEAQ. There are 16 residues in the CDR3. CDR3 coding DNA: TGTGCCAGCAGTCTAGTGGAACGGGACCTACAAGAGACCCAGTACTTC. It specifies CASSLVERDLQETQYF. The complete variable domain, with remaining parts taken from reference TRBV7-6 and TRBJ2-5, reads GAGVSQSPRYKVTKRGQDVALRCDPISGHVSLYWYRQALGQGPEFLTYFNYEAQQDKSGLPNDRFSAERPEGSISTLTIQRTEQRDSAMYRCASSLVERDLQETQYFGPGTRLLVL.

The chain uses TRBV20-1 and TRBJ1-2, with 7 bases matching TRBD1. This CDR3 is built from 15 residues. The ends lost 5 bases at V and 0 bases at J; junction bases unmatched: 9. The germline V gene encodes CDR1 DFQATT and CDR2 SNEGSKA (reference sequence). CDR3 region: CSASDRVVPNYGYTF. As DNA, the CDR3 is TGCAGTGCTTCTGACAGGGTAGTACCTAACTATGGCTACACCTTC.

This clonotype has just a few counts. This rearrangement joins TRBV30 to TRBJ1-6, with 7 positions matching TRBD1. V was pared by 6 bases and J by 3 bases, with 5 bases of the junction left unmatched. The germline gives CDR1 GTSNPN, CDR2 SVGIG (reference sequence). The CDR3 extends over 14 amino acids. The CDR3 loop reads CACPRDSYNSPLHF. For the CDR3, the DNA is TGTGCCTGTCCCCGGGACAGCTATAATTCACCCCTCCACTTT.

This clonotype has a handful of counts. V gene TRBV20-1 combines with J gene TRBJ1-1; a weak D match, TRBD1 (6 bases). CDR3 length equals 16 residues. Germline V gives CDR1 DFQATT, CDR2 SNEGSKA (reference sequence). The germline V and J ends were trimmed by 5 bases and 0 bases, with 19 bases remaining between them. This CDR3 is CSAPPWGGQMNTEAFF. Written as DNA, the CDR3 is TGCAGTGCTCCCCCCTGGGGGGGACAAATGAACACTGAAGCTTTCTTT.

This clonotype was found once. The chain uses TRBV6-5 and TRBJ2-3, with a weak D call TRBD1 (6 bases). Trimming cost V 10 bases and J 0 bases, with 11 bases left between them. CDR3 size: 13 residues. Germline values: CDR1 MNHEY, CDR2 SVGAGI. The CDR3 sequence is CATSQGSTDTQYF. As DNA, the CDR3 is TGTGCCACCTCCCAGGGGAGCACAGATACGCAGTATTTT.

As regards this clonotype: A much larger clone sits a single nucleotide away, making a read error possible. The chain joins TRBV7-2 to TRBJ1-5; no reliable D call. The germline gives CDR1 SGHTA, CDR2 FQGNSA. The CDR3 runs 15 residues. The V end lost 5 bases, the J end lost 3 bases, and 14 bases lay between the germline ends. The CDR3 DNA reads TGTGCCAGCAGCCCACTGACGGCCTACAATCAGCCCCAGCATTTT. Translated: CASSPLTAYNQPQHF.

This clonotype was counted ten times or more. The chain carries TRBV6-5 and TRBJ1-2; a weak D match, TRBD1 (6 bases). Germline assignment: CDR1 MNHEY and CDR2 SVGAGI. V shed 6 bases and J shed 7 bases, with 15 bases lying between them. The CDR3 runs 13 residues. CDR3 in amino acids: CASRYDRFGGYTF. CDR3 sequence (DNA): TGTGCCAGCAGATACGACAGGTTCGGTGGCTACACCTTC.

The chain has TRBV5-1 and TRBJ2-3; D ambiguous. CDR1 is SGHRS, CDR2 YFSETQ, per germline. This CDR3 has 11 amino acids. V was clipped by 4 bases and J by 6 bases, with 6 bases between them. This chain's CDR3 is CASSHGDTQYF. DNA for the CDR3: TGCGCCAGCAGCCATGGGGATACGCAGTATTTT.

Comments on this clonotype: The junction does not match germline at one end; this may be a read error. The rearrangement links TRBV19 to TRBJ1-5, with 8 positions matching TRBD1. The length of the CDR3 is 14 residues. In germline, CDR1 is LNHDA, CDR2 SQIVND (reference sequence). The CDR3 is CASSWTGSNQPRHF. The CDR3 coding sequence is TGTGCCAGCAGCTGGACAGGGAGCAATCAGCCCCGGCATTTT.

Many counts were recorded for this clonotype. The V gene is TRBV20-1, the J gene TRBJ2-7; a possible D gene is TRBD2 (6 bases). CDR3 size: 14 residues. Germline V lookup: CDR1 DFQATT, CDR2 SNEGSKA (reference sequence). Trimming removed 5 bases from V and 3 bases from J, with 17 bases in between. As DNA, the CDR3 is TGCAGTGCTCCCAATCAGGACGGGAGCTACGAGCAGTACTTC. Translated, it gives CSAPNQDGSYEQYF.

The chain uses TRBV7-9 and TRBJ2-7; possibly TRBD1 for D (5 bases). Deletions cut 5 bases from V and 3 bases from J, with 20 bases between. Germline CDR1 SEHNR, CDR2 FQNEAQ (reference sequence). This CDR3 is built from 16 residues. The CDR3 reads CASSVEVAGNLYEQYF. The CDR3 nucleotides are TGTGCCAGCAGCGTTGAAGTAGCAGGGAACCTCTACGAGCAGTACTTC.

In this sample, this clonotype turned up many times. The chain links TRBV12-3 or TRBV12-4 to TRBJ2-7; D is undetermined. This CDR3 region has 12 residues. With 1 base removed from V and 4 bases from J, the gap between germline ends came to 5 bases. CDR3: CASSLVAYEQYF. Here the CDR3 DNA reads TGTGCCAGCAGTTTAGTCGCTTACGAGCAGTACTTC.

In its sample, this clonotype was seen many times. The chain is built from TRBV10-2 and TRBJ2-6, with 7 nucleotides matching TRBD2. Germline trimming cut 6 bases from V and 2 bases from J; bases unmatched to any gene: 22. The CDR3 is made up of 21 amino acids. Germline V CDR1 and CDR2: WSHSY, SAAADI. The CDR3 region is CASSENLGRLAEGPGANVLTF. The CDR3 nucleotides read TGCGCCAGCAGCGAAAATCTGGGGCGTCTAGCGGAAGGACCTGGGGCCAACGTCCTGACTTTC.